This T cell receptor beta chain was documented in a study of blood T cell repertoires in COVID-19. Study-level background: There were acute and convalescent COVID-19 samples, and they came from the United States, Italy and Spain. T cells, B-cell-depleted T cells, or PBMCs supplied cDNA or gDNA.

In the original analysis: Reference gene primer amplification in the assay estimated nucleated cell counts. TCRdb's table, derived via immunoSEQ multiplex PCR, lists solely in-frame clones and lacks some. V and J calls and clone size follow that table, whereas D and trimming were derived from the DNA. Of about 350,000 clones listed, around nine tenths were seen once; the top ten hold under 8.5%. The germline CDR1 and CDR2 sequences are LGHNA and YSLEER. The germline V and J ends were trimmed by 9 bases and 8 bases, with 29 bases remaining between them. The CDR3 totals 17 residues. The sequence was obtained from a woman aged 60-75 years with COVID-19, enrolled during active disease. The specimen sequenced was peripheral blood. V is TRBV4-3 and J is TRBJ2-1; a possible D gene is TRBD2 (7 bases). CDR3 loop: CARGGGGAQLPIDEQFF. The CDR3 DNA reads TGCGCCAGGGGTGGAGGGGGGGCCCAACTCCCCATCGATGAGCAGTTCTTC.